The T cell receptor (beta chain) under discussion was sequenced for a study of blood T cell repertoires in COVID-19. About the research overall: The cDNA or gDNA used as material had been derived from T cells, B-cell-depleted T cells, or PBMCs.

Source study methods: Amplified reference gene primers provided the basis for estimating nucleated cell counts. TCRdb's table, derived via immunoSEQ multiplex PCR, lists solely in-frame clones and lacks some. That table supplies the V and J calls and clone size; D and trimming were determined from the DNA. The sample holds around 81,000 clones, 88% seen once. The CDR3 is made up of 15 amino acids. Trimming took 5 bases from V and 2 from J; bases not matched to a gene: 9. The germline gives CDR1 MDHEN, CDR2 SYDVKM. The sequencing input was peripheral blood. This sequence joins TRBV28 and TRBJ2-7; 7 bases line up with TRBD2. The sequence came from a man between 65 and 85 years old with acute or convalescent COVID-19. In nucleotides, the CDR3 is TGTGCCAGCAGTCCCGGGGTAGCGGGTCCCTACGAGCAGTACTTC. This gives the protein CASSPGVAGPYEQYF. Based on the CDR3 plus reference TRBV28 and TRBJ2-7, the full variable domain is DVKVTQSSRYLVKRTGEKVFLECVQDMDHENMFWYRQDPGLGLRLIYFSYDVKMKEKGDIPEGYSVSREKKERFSLILESASTNQTSMYLCASSPGVAGPYEQYFGPGTRLTVT.